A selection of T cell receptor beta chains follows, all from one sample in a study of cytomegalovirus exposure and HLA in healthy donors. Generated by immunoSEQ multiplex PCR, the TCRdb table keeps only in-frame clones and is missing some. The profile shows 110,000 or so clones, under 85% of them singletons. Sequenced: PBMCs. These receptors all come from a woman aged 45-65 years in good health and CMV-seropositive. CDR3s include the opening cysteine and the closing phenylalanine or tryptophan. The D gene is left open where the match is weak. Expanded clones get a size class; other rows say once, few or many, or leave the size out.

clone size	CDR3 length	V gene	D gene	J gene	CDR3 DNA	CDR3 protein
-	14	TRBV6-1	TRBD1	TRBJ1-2	TGTGCCAGCAGTTCCCGACAGGGGTCGAGTGGCTACACCTTC	CASSSRQGSSGYTF
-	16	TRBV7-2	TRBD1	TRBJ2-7	TGTGCCAGCAGCCAGACAGGGCTGGCCCGATCCTACGAGCAGTACTTC	CASSQTGLARSYEQYF
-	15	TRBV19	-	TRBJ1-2	TGTGCCAGTAGCCCCCAGCAAGGGGTCGACTATGGCTACACCTTC	CASSPQQGVDYGYTF
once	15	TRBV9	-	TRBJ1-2	TGTGCCAGCAATCCGATGGGGGCGCAAGGCTATGGCTACACCTTC	CASNPMGAQGYGYTF
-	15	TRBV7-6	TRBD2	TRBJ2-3	TGTGCCAGCAGCTATCTAGCGGGAGGTGCCGATACGCAGTATTTT	CASSYLAGGADTQYF
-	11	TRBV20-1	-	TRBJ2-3	TGCAGTGCTAGTAGAGGGGATACGCAGTATTTT	CSASRGDTQYF
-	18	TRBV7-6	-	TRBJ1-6	TGTGCCAGCAGTTCGAAAATGGCGGGTTTCTCCTATAATTCACCCCTCCACTTT	CASSSKMAGFSYNSPLHF
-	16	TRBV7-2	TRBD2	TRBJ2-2	TGTGCCAGCCCCCCAAGCGGGGGGCTTAACACCGGGGAGCTGTTTTTT	CASPPSGGLNTGELFF
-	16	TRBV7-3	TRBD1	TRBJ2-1	TGTGCCAGCAGCTTTGCCGGGACAGGGACTTACAATGAGCAGTTCTTC	CASSFAGTGTYNEQFF
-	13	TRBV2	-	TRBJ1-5	TGTGCCAGCAGTGAAGGTGAGAATCAGCCCCAGCATTTT	CASSEGENQPQHF
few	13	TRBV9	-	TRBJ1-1	TGTGCCAGCAGCGAGGGCGGGGGCACTGAAGCTTTCTTT	CASSEGGGTEAFF
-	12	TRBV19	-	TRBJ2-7	TGTGCCAGTAGTCCGTCCGGGGTCGAGCAGTACTTC	CASSPSGVEQYF
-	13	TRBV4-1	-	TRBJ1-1	TGCGCCAGCGCGGGGATGGCGAACACTGAAGCTTTCTTT	CASAGMANTEAFF
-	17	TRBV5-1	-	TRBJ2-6	TGCGCCAGCAGCTTGGGGCAGGTGATCTCTGGGGCCAACGTCCTGACTTTC	CASSLGQVISGANVLTF
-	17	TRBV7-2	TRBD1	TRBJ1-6	TGTGCCAGCAGCCCAACGCTAGACAGGGGTCGGAATTCACCCCTCCACTTT	CASSPTLDRGRNSPLHF
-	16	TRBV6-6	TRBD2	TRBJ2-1	TGTGCCAGCAGTTTGCTTAGCGGGGGGGTCTACAATGAGCAGTTCTTC	CASSLLSGGVYNEQFF
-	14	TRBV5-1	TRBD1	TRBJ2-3	TGCGCCAGCAGCATGGGACAGCCCACAGATACGCAGTATTTT	CASSMGQPTDTQYF
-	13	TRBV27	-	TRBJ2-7	TGTGCCAGCAGTAAACACAGGGACCACGAGCAGTACTTC	CASSKHRDHEQYF
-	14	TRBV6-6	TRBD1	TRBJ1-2	TGTGCCAGCAGTGCCGGGACAGCCGACTATGGCTACACCTTC	CASSAGTADYGYTF
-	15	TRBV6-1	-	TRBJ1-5	TGTGCCAGCAGTGAAAACGGGTTCGGCAATCAGCCCCAGCATTTT	CASSENGFGNQPQHF
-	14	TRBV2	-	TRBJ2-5	TGTGCCAGCAACCTAGCGACTGTTCGCGAGACCCAGTACTTC	CASNLATVRETQYF
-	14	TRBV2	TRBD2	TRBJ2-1	TGTGCCAGCAGCAGGGACCGGGGGGACGATGAGCAGTTCTTC	CASSRDRGDDEQFF